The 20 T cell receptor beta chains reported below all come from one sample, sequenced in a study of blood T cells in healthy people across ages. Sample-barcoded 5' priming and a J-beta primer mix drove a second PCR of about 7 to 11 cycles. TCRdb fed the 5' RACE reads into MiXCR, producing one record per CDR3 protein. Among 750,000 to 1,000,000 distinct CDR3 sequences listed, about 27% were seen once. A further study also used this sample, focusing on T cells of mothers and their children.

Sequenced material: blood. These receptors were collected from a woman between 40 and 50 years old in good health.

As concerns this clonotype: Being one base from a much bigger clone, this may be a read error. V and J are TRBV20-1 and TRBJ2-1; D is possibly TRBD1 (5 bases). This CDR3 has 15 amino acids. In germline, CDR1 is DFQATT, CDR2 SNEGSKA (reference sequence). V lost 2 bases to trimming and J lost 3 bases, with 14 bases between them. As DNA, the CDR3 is TGCAGTGCTAGACCTGGGGCAGGGCGCTACAATGAGCAGTTCTTC. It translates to CSARPGAGRYNEQFF.

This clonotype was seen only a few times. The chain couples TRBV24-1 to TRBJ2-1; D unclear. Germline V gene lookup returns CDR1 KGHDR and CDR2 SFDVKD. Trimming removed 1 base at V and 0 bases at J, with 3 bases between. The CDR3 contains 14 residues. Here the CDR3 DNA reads TGTGCCACCAGTGATTTCGGCTCCTACAATGAGCAGTTCTTC. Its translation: CATSDFGSYNEQFF.

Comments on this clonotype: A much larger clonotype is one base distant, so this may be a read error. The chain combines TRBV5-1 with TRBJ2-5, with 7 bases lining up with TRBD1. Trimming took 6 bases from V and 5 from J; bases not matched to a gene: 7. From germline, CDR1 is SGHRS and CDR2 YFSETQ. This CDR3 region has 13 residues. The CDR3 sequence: CASTTGQHETQYF. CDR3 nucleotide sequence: TGCGCCAGCACAACGGGACAGCATGAGACCCAGTACTTC. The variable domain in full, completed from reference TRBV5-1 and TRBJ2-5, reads KAGVTQTPRYLIKTRGQQVTLSCSPISGHRSVSWYQQTPGQGLQFLFEYFSETQRNKGNFPGRFSGRQFSNSRSEMNVSTLELGDSALYLCASTTGQHETQYFGPGTRLLVL.

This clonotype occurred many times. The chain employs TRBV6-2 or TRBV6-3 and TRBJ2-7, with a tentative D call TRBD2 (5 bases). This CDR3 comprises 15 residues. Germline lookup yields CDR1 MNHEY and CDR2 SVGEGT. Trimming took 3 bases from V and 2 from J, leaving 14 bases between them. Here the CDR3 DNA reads TGTGCCAGCAGTTATCACGGACTGACCCCCTACGAGCAGTACTTC. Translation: CASSYHGLTPYEQYF.

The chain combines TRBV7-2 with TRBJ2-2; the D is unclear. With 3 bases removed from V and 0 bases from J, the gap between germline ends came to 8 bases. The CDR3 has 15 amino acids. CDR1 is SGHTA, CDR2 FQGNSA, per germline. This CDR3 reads CASSFQQTNTGELFF. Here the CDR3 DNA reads TGTGCCAGCAGCTTCCAGCAGACGAACACCGGGGAGCTGTTTTTT.

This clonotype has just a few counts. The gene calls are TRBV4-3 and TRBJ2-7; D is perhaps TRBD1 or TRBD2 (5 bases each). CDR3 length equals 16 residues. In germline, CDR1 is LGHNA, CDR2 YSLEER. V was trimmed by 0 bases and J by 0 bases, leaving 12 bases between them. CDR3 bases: TGCGCCAGCAGCCAAGAGGGTCCGGGGCTCTCCTACGAGCAGTACTTC. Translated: CASSQEGPGLSYEQYF.

The CDR3 DNA reads as TGTGCCAGCAGCCAAGTTAGAGGGAATGAGCAGTTCTTC. It is translated as CASSQVRGNEQFF. The chain has TRBV3-1 and TRBJ2-1; D might be TRBD2 (5 bases). Germline V lookup: CDR1 LGHDT, CDR2 YNNKEL (reference sequence). The CDR3 totals 13 residues. Trimming took off 1 base at V and 7 bases at J, with 8 bases between the two ends.

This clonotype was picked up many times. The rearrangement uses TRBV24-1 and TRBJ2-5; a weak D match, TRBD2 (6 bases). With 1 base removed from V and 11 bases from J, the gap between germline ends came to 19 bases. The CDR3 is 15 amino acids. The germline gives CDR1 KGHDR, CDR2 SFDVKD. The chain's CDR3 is CATSDLRDGRRGQYF. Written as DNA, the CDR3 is TGTGCCACCAGTGATTTAAGGGACGGACGTCGGGGGCAGTACTTC.

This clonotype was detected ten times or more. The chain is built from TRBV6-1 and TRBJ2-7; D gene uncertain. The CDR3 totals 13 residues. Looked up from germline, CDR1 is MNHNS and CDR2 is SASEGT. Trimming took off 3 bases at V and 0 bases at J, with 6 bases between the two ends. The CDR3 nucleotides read TGTGCCAGCAGTGACGCGGTCTCCTACGAGCAGTACTTC. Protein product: CASSDAVSYEQYF.

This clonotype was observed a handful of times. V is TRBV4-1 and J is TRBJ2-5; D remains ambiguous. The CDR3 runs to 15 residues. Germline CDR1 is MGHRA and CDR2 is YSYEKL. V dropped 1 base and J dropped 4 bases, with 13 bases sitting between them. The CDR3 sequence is CASSQVTAYRETQYF. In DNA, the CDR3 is TGCGCCAGCAGCCAAGTCACAGCCTACCGAGAGACCCAGTACTTC.

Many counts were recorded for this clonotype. CDR3 sequence (DNA): TGTGCCACCAGCAGAGATGGGGGAATCTCCAAAAACATTCAGTACTTC. Its protein is CATSRDGGISKNIQYF. The chain employs TRBV15 and TRBJ2-4, with D perhaps being TRBD1 or TRBD2 (5 bases each). The CDR3 is made up of 16 amino acids. Germline V gives CDR1 LNHNV, CDR2 YYDKDF (reference sequence). The V and J ends lost 0 bases and 2 bases respectively, with 11 bases between them.

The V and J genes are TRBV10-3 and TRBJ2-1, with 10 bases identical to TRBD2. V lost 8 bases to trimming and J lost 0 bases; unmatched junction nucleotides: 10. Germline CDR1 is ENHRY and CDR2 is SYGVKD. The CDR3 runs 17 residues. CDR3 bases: TGTGCCATCGGGTCGACTAGCGGGCGTAGCTCCTACAATGAGCAGTTCTTC. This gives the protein CAIGSTSGRSSYNEQFF.

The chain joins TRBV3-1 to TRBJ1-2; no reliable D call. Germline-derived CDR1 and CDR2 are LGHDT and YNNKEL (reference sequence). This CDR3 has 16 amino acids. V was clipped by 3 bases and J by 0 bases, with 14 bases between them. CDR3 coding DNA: TGTGCCAGCAGCCATGCTCCTCCCGGGACTAACTATGGCTACACCTTC. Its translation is CASSHAPPGTNYGYTF. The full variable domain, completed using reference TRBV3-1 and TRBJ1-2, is DTAVSQTPKYLVTQMGNDKSIKCEQNLGHDTMYWYKQDSKKFLKIMFSYNNKELIINETVPNRFSPKSPDKAHLNLHINSLELGDSAVYFCASSHAPPGTNYGYTFGSGTRLTVV.

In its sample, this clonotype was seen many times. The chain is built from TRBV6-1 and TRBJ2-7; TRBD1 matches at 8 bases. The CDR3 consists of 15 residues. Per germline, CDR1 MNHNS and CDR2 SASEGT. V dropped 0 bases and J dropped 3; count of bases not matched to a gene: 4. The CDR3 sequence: CASSEAQGAYYEQYF. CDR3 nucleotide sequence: TGTGCCAGCAGTGAAGCGCAGGGGGCTTACTACGAGCAGTACTTC.

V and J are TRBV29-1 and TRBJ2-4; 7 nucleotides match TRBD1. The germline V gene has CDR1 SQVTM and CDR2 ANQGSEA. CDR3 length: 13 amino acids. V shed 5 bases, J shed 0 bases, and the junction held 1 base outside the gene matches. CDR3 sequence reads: CSVTGVAKNIQYF. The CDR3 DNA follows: TGCAGCGTTACAGGGGTAGCCAAAAACATTCAGTACTTC.

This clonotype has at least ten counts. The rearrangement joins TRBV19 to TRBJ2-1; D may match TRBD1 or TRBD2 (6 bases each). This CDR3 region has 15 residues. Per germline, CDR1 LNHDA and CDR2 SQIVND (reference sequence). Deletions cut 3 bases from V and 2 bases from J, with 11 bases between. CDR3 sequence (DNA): TGTGCCAGTAGTATGAGGGGGGCGCCCTACAATGAGCAGTTCTTC. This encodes CASSMRGAPYNEQFF.

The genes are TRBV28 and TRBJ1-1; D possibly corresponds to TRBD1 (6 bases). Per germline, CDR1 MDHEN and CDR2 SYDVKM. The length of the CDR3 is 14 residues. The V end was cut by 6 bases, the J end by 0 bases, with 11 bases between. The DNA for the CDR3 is TGTGCCAGCAGGGGGGACATGGTGAACACTGAAGCTTTCTTT. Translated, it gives CASRGDMVNTEAFF.

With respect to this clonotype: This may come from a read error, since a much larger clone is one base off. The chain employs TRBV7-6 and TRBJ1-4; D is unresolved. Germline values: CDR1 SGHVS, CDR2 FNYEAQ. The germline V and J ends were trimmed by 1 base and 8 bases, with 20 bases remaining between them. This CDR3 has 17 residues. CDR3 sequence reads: CASSLVLRSRGGEKLFF. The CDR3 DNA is TGTGCCAGCAGCTTAGTTCTCAGGAGCCGGGGAGGCGAAAAACTGTTTTTT.

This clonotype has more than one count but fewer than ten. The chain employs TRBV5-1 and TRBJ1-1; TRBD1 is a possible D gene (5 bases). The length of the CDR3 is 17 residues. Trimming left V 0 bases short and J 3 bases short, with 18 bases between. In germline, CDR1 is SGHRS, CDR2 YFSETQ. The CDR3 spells CASSLVTGLEGDTEAFF. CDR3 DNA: TGCGCCAGCAGCTTGGTAACAGGACTCGAAGGGGACACTGAAGCTTTCTTT.

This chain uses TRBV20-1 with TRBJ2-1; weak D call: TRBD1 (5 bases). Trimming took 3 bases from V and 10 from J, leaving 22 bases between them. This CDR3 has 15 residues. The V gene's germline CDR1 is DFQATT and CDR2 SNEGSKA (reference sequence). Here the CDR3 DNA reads TGCAGTGCTAGGGCAGTTACAGGCCTCCCTTACGAGCAGTTCTTC. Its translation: CSARAVTGLPYEQFF.